This paragraph reports one TCR beta chain. The sample is drawn from a study of blood T cell repertoires in COVID-19. Study details: Collection of acute and convalescent COVID-19 samples took place in the United States, Italy and Spain.

The CDR3 has 11 amino acids. Germline loops: CDR1 LGHDT, CDR2 YNNKEL (reference sequence). With 6 bases removed from V and 12 bases from J, the gap between germline ends came to 12 bases. How the authors handled the data: It was from reference gene primer amplification that nucleated cell counts were estimated. Measured with immunoSEQ multiplex PCR; TCRdb has only the in-frame clones, and not every one. V and J calls and clone size are copied from that table; D and trimming were computed from the DNA. This sample has approximately 100,000 clones, with over 80% found just once. This TCR derives from a woman aged 60-75 years with acute or convalescent COVID-19. The V and J genes are TRBV3-1 (or the pseudogene TRBV3-2) and TRBJ1-5; TRBD1 is a possible D gene (5 bases). The sequenced sample consisted of peripheral blood. The CDR3 bases are TGTGCCAGCAGGGGGCGGGGTGACCAGCATTTT. Its protein product is CASRGRGDQHF.